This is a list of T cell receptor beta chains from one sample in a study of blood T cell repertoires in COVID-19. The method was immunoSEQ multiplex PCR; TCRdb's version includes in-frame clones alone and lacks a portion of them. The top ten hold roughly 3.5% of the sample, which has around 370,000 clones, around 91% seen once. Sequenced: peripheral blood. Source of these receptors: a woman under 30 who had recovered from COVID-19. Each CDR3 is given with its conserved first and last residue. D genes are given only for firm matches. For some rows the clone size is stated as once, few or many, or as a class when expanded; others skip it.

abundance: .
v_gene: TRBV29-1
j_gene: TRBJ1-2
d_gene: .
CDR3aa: CSAPGLYGYTF
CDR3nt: TGCAGCGCTCCGGGTCTTTATGGCTACACCTTC

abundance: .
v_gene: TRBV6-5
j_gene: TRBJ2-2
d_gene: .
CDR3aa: CASTPGHRTGELFF
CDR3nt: TGTGCCAGCACTCCCGGACATCGAACCGGGGAGCTGTTTTTT

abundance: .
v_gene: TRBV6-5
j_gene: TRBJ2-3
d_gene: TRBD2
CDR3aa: CASSPVAGGTDTQYF
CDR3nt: TGTGCCAGCAGTCCAGTAGCGGGAGGGACAGATACGCAGTATTTT

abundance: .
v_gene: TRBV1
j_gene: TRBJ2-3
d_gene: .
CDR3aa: CTSSPLEGPDTQYF
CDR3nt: TGCACCAGCAGCCCCCTGGAGGGACCAGATACGCAGTATTTT

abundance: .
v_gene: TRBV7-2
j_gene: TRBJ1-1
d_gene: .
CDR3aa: CASSPGGRNTEAFF
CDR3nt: TGTGCCAGCAGCCCGGGGGGGAGGAACACTGAAGCTTTCTTT

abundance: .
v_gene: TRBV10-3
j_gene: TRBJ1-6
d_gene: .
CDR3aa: CAIRPGSDSPLHF
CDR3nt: TGTGCCATCCGTCCAGGGTCGGATTCACCCCTCCACTTT

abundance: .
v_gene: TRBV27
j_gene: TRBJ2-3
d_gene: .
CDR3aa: CASSFRGLSTDTQYF
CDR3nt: TGTGCCAGCAGTTTCAGAGGTCTGAGCACAGATACGCAGTATTTT

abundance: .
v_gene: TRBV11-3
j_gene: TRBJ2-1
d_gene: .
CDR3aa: CASSLLQGIYNEQFF
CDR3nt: TGTGCCAGCAGCTTACTGCAGGGAATTTACAATGAGCAGTTCTTC

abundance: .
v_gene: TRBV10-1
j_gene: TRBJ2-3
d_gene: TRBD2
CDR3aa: CASSEYIAGSTDTQYF
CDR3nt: TGCGCCAGCAGTGAGTATATAGCGGGTAGCACAGATACGCAGTATTTT

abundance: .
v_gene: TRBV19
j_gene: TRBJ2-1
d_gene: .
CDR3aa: CASRDIYNEQFF
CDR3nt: TGTGCCAGTAGGGACATATACAATGAGCAGTTCTTC

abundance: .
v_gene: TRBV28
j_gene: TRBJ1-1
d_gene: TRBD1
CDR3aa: CASSFLDRGLVAFF
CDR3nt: TGTGCCAGCAGTTTCCTTGACAGGGGGCTCGTAGCTTTCTTT

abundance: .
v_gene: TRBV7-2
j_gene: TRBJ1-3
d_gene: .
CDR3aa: CASSLYGNTIYF
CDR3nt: TGTGCCAGCAGCTTATATGGAAACACCATATATTTT

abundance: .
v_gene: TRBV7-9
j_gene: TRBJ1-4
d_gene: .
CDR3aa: CASSSTHGLTNEKLFF
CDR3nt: TGTGCCAGCAGCTCTACGCACGGACTAACTAATGAAAAACTGTTTTTT

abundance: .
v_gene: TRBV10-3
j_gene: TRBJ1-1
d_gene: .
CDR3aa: CAVGLGARGLNTEAFF
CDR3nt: TGTGCCGTGGGTTTGGGGGCGCGAGGGCTGAACACTGAAGCTTTCTTT

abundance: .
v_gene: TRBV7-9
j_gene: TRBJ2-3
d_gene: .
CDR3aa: CASSLEGVSLYF
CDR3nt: TGTGCCAGCAGCTTAGAAGGGGTTAGCCTCTATTTT

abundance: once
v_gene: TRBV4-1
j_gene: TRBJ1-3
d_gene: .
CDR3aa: CASSQDFLPPREVNYAGNTIYF
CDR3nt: TGCGCCAGCAGCCAAGATTTCCTCCCCCCGCGGGAAGTTAACTATGCTGGAAACACCATATATTTT

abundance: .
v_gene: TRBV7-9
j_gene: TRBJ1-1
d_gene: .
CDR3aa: CASSLEGTGDEAFF
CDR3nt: TGTGCCAGCAGCTTAGAGGGGACTGGGGATGAAGCTTTCTTT

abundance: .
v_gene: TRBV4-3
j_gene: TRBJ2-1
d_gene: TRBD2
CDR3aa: CASSQEGRESTPNEQFF
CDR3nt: TGCGCCAGCAGCCAAGAGGGGCGGGAGTCGACCCCTAATGAGCAGTTCTTC

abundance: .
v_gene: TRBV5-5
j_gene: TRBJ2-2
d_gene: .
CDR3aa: CASSSKGLENTGELFF
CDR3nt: TGTGCCAGCAGCTCCAAAGGACTCGAGAACACCGGGGAGCTGTTTTTT

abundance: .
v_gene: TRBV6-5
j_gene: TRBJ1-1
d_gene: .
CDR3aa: CASSYQGVEAFF
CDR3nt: TGTGCCAGCAGTTACCAAGGGGTGGAAGCTTTCTTT

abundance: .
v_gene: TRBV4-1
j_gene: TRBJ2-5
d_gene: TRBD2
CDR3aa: CASSPGLADPQETQYF
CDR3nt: TGCGCCAGCAGCCCGGGACTAGCGGACCCCCAAGAGACCCAGTACTTC

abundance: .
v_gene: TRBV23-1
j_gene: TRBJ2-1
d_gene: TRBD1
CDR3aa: CATRTGDLIGNEQFF
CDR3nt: TGCGCCACTCGGACAGGGGATTTGATAGGCAATGAGCAGTTCTTC

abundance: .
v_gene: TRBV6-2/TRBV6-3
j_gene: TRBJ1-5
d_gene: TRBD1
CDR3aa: CASSSGTGGNQPQHF
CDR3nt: TGTGCCAGCAGTTCCGGGACAGGGGGAAATCAGCCCCAGCATTTT